This entry describes one T cell receptor beta chain. Its antigen is as yet unknown. V was clipped by 5 bases and J by 11 bases, with 13 bases between them. The germline V gene encodes CDR1 MNHNS and CDR2 SASEGT. The CDR3 has 11 amino acids. The entry originates in a study of OX40 agonist ivuxolimab in advanced cancers. Background on the study: Recorded diagnoses for dose-escalation patients were hepatocellular carcinoma, melanoma, renal cell or head and neck cancer.

Findings and limits, study-wide: Expanded clones tended on average to be more numerous among CD8+ T cells than CD4+.

Autoimmune disease history or systemic immunosuppression barred patients. Baseline, cycle 4 day 1, and cycle 7 day 1 were the blood sampling points. TCRdb keeps only in-frame clones here, not all; method: immunoSEQ multiplex PCR. The repertoire includes about 120,000 clones, more than 70% of them detected once, and 0.27% sits in the top ten. The sample here was CD4+ or CD8+ T cells sorted from blood, taken in a trial of the OX40 agonist ivuxolimab. The sequence came from an adult with an advanced solid tumor such as melanoma, head and neck, liver or kidney cancer. The chain carries TRBV6-1 and TRBJ2-7, with a weak D call TRBD1 (6 bases). In nucleotides, the CDR3 is TGTGCCAGCAGTATCGGGGACAAGGAGTACTTC. It codes for CASSIGDKEYF.